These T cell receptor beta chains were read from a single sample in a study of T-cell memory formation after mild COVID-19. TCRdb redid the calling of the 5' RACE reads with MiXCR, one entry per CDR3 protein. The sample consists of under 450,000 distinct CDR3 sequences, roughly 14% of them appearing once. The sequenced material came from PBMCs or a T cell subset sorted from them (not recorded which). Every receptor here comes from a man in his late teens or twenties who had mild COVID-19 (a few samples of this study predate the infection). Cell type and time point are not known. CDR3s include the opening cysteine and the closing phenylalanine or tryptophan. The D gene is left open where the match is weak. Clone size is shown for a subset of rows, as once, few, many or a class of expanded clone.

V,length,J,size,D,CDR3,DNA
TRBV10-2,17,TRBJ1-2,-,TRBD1,CASSKAGTGEAYYGYTF,TGCGCCAGCAGTAAAGCCGGGACAGGGGAGGCCTACTATGGCTACACCTTC
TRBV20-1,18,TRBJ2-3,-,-,CSARDLAGHGTSTDTQYF,TGCAGTGCTAGAGATCTCGCAGGACACGGAACTAGCACAGATACGCAGTATTTT
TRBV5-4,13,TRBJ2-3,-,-,CASSQGGREAQYF,TGTGCCAGCAGCCAGGGGGGCAGGGAGGCGCAGTATTTT
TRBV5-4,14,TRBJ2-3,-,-,CASSLGDSQDTQYF,TGTGCCAGCAGCCTAGGGGATTCTCAAGATACGCAGTATTTT
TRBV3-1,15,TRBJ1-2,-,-,CASSLKRTGNYGYTF,TGTGCCAGCAGCCTTAAACGAACAGGGAACTATGGCTACACCTTC
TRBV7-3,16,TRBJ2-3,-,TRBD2,CASRPTAGASTDTQYF,TGTGCCAGCCGGCCCACAGCGGGGGCTAGCACAGATACGCAGTATTTT
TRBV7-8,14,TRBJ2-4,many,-,CASSTRVAKNIQYF,TGTGCCAGCAGCACCAGGGTAGCCAAAAACATTCAGTACTTC
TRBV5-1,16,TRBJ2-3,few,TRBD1,CASSLGQGAGTDTQYF,TGCGCCAGCAGCTTGGGACAGGGGGCGGGCACAGATACGCAGTATTTT
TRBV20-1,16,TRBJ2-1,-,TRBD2,CSAPPRRGGASGEQFF,TGCAGTGCCCCCCCTCGACGCGGGGGGGCCTCTGGCGAGCAGTTCTTC
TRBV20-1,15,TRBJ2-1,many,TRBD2,CSARGPSGKYNEQFF,TGCAGTGCCCGAGGGCCCAGCGGGAAATACAATGAGCAGTTCTTC
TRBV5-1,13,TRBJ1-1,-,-,CASSTGGAAEAFF,TGCGCCAGCAGCACCGGGGGGGCAGCTGAAGCTTTCTTT
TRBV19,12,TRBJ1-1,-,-,CAVRGGNTEAFF,TGTGCCGTGAGGGGGGGAAACACTGAAGCTTTCTTT
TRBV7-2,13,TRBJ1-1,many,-,CASSLRMNTEAFF,TGCGCCAGCAGCCTACGGATGAACACTGAAGCTTTCTTT
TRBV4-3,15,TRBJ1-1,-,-,CASSQETARRWGTFF,TGCGCCAGCAGCCAAGAAACGGCGCGACGATGGGGGACTTTCTTT
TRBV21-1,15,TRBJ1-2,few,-,CASSTPSQGVTGYTF,TGTGCCAGCAGCACCCCCTCACAGGGGGTTACGGGCTACACCTTC
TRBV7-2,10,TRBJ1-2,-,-,CASSLAASTF,TGTGCCAGCAGCTTAGCCGCCTCCACCTTC
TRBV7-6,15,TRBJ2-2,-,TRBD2,CASSISSGGAGELFF,TGTGCCAGCAGCATCTCTAGCGGGGGGGCCGGGGAGCTGTTTTTT
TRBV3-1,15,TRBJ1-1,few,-,CASSPAWQLNTEAFF,TGTGCCAGCAGCCCCGCTTGGCAGTTGAACACTGAAGCTTTCTTT
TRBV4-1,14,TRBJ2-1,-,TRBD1,CASSGPGGYNEQFF,TGCGCCAGCAGCGGGCCAGGGGGCTACAATGAGCAGTTCTTC
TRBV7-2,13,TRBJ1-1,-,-,CASSLARTTEAFF,TGTGCCAGCAGCTTAGCGCGGACGACTGAAGCTTTCTTT
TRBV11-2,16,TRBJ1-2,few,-,CASSLEITGILSGYTF,TGTGCCAGCAGCTTAGAAATCACCGGTATACTTAGCGGCTACACCTTC
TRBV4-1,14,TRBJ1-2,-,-,CASSLGILNYGYTF,TGCGCCAGCAGCCTCGGGATCCTTAACTATGGCTACACCTTC
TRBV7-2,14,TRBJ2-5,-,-,CASSVYGPEKTQYF,TGTGCCAGCAGCGTCTACGGACCTGAGAAGACCCAGTACTTC
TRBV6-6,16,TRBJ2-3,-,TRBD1,CASNIHWQGVSDTQYF,TGTGCCAGCAACATACACTGGCAGGGGGTTTCAGATACGCAGTATTTT
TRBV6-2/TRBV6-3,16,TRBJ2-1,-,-,CASTRRGAGGFGEQFF,TGTGCCAGCACCAGAAGGGGCGCAGGGGGGTTTGGTGAGCAGTTCTTC
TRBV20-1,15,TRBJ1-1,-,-,CSATVAGRANTEAFF,TGCAGTGCTACGGTCGCAGGACGGGCGAACACTGAAGCTTTCTTT